This is a list of T cell receptor beta chains from one sample in a study of blood T cells in healthy people across ages. TCRdb re-derived calls from the 5' RACE reads in MiXCR, one entry per CDR3 protein. Among around 1.5 million distinct CDR3 sequences listed, 55% to 75% were seen once. Specimen: blood. The receptors were sampled from a man aged 18 to 30 in good health. Each CDR3 is given with its conserved first and last residue. Each record gives: J gene, V gene, CDR3 protein.

>TRBJ2-7|TRBV7-9
CASSLARVEETQYF
>TRBJ1-5|TRBV27
CASSLFPGSGNQPQHF
>TRBJ2-7|TRBV12-3/TRBV12-4
CASRPDTDEQYF
>TRBJ1-1|TRBV6-5
CASGEGQTNTEAFF
>TRBJ2-5|TRBV12-3/TRBV12-4
CASSLRRRGNEQYF
>TRBJ2-7|TRBV29-1
CSVALAADEQYF
>TRBJ2-7|TRBV12-3/TRBV12-4
CASSFVAGPYEQYF
>TRBJ1-1|TRBV12-3/TRBV12-4
CASSFSILEAFF
>TRBJ2-5|TRBV21-1
CASSKREASGQETQYF
>TRBJ1-6|TRBV15
CATSRVPNSPLHF
>TRBJ2-1|TRBV6-1
CASSVGNPQFF
>TRBJ2-1|TRBV4-1
CASSQLRGDNEQFF
>TRBJ2-2|TRBV6-1
CASSTYRGKVNTGELFF
>TRBJ1-5|TRBV2
CASSDEVYSNQPQHF
>-|TRBV24-1
CATSGTGRNEQYF
>TRBJ1-2|TRBV6-1
CASRSQGNYGYTF
>-|TRBV6-5
CASSSPGLAVHEQYF
>TRBJ1-4|TRBV15
CATSRSSKEKLFF
>TRBJ2-1|TRBV3-1
CASSQGGRPAGNEQFF
>TRBJ2-6|TRBV28
CASSLRGRPLRANVLTF
>TRBJ2-1|TRBV7-8
CASSLGLAMSSYNEQFF
>TRBJ2-5|TRBV12-3/TRBV12-4
CAGSSGDHKETQYF
>TRBJ1-5|TRBV4-2
CASSPSDRVEGQPQHF
>TRBJ2-1|TRBV27
CASSLSLSNEQFF
>TRBJ2-7|TRBV11-2
CASSRYLQGAEQYF
>TRBJ1-4|TRBV12-3/TRBV12-4
CASSPGRPTNEKLFF
>TRBJ2-5|TRBV4-1
CASSQASGSWGETQYF
>-|TRBV7-2
CASSSSYGPIENEQYF
>TRBJ1-2|TRBV29-1
CSVDRRGSQADPLYGYTF
>TRBJ2-3|TRBV2
CASSTGGRSTDTQYF
>TRBJ2-4|TRBV20-1
CSARDLWLAKNIQYF
>TRBJ2-7|TRBV20-1
CSAQQGDPREQYF
>TRBJ2-1|TRBV12-3/TRBV12-4
CASSYLAGASEQFF